A selection of T cell receptor beta chains follows, all from one sample in a study of blood T cell repertoires in COVID-19. Libraries were prepared by immunoSEQ multiplex PCR; TCRdb keeps only in-frame clonotypes and omits some of them. Among 260,000 or so clones listed, 88% were seen once. The sample consisted of peripheral blood. The receptors originated from a human donor in a cohort sampled during active COVID-19. CDR3s include the opening cysteine and the closing phenylalanine or tryptophan.

j_call | v_call | cdr3_aa
TRBJ1-1 | TRBV6-5 | CASSLQGGAEAFF
TRBJ2-7 | TRBV27 | CASSSPRGARDEQYF
TRBJ2-7 | TRBV30 | CAGGENEQYF
TRBJ2-7 | TRBV12-3/TRBV12-4 | CASSGTGNYEQYF
TRBJ2-1 | TRBV5-1 | CASSLERTRGYNERFF
TRBJ2-7 | TRBV6-6 | CASRGNRDEQYF
TRBJ1-5 | TRBV19 | CASSDGTGAQPQHF
TRBJ1-5 | TRBV5-5 | CASSLSGTGAQPQHF
TRBJ2-1 | TRBV4-3 | CASSQDWRGLYNEQFF
TRBJ2-5 | TRBV7-9 | CASSLTLTDSPGGETQYF
TRBJ2-1 | TRBV3-1/TRBV3-2 | CASSQAGYEQFF
TRBJ1-2 | TRBV11-2 | CASSLGSPRTGAYGYTF
TRBJ1-1 | TRBV29-1 | CSEGDAVGTEAFF
TRBJ1-2 | TRBV18 | CASSPPGRHPPNYGYTF
TRBJ1-3 | TRBV7-9 | CASSYGWLEGNTIYF
TRBJ2-6 | TRBV14 | CASSQTERVYGIISAGANVLTF
TRBJ2-7 | TRBV27 | CASSLGVLYEQYF
TRBJ2-7 | TRBV7-9 | CASSPRVYEQYF
TRBJ2-7 | TRBV15 | CATSRDRGLAGVEQYF
TRBJ2-7 | TRBV7-3 | CASSLRASGRGSSYEQYF
TRBJ2-4 | TRBV5-4 | CASSPSTGSENIQYF
TRBJ2-5 | TRBV7-2 | CASSLDRGVQETQYF
TRBJ2-3 | TRBV6-2/TRBV6-3 | CASSFLGSFSSTDTQYF
TRBJ1-3 | TRBV6-5 | CASSQGQFSGNTIYF
TRBJ2-7 | TRBV3-1/TRBV3-2 | CASSQVSYEQYF
TRBJ2-7 | TRBV7-8 | CASSPRHDYEQYF
TRBJ2-5 | TRBV7-9 | CASSQGRVQETQYF
TRBJ2-3 | TRBV3-1/TRBV3-2 | CASSQGTASTDTQYF
TRBJ1-1 | TRBV6-2/TRBV6-3 | CASSFVLRGIYTEAFF
TRBJ2-5 | TRBV7-2 | CASSSPRQAAQETQYF
TRBJ1-2 | TRBV9 | CASSVGQGGHGYTF
TRBJ2-3 | TRBV19 | CASSITVERGPDTQYF
TRBJ1-1 | TRBV11-2 | CASSPGAGGTEAFF
TRBJ2-7 | TRBV9 | CASSVMDRSYEQYF
TRBJ2-7 | TRBV5-1 | CASSLGSGGASPGHEQYF
TRBJ1-1 | TRBV5-1 | CASSFGTGGTEAFF
TRBJ2-7 | TRBV19 | CASQRGYSYEQYF
TRBJ2-1 | TRBV29-1 | CSVQNPRRYNEQFF
TRBJ2-7 | TRBV6-2/TRBV6-3 | CASSYGREFGYEQYF
TRBJ1-2 | TRBV28 | CASSTPGQWGPKGYGYTF
TRBJ1-1 | TRBV4-3 | CASSQVRGNTEAFF
TRBJ1-1 | TRBV3-1/TRBV3-2 | CASSQPGTGSTEAFF
TRBJ1-2 | TRBV10-3 | CAISEDSPNYGYTF
TRBJ1-2 | TRBV6-5 | CASSYDGTVYGYTF
TRBJ1-1 | TRBV5-1 | CASSSKHRQHPGNTEAFF